This passage covers 13 T cell receptor beta chains from one sample sequenced in a study of blood T cell repertoires in COVID-19 (dated by TCRdb to the early 2020s). The library was generated by the immunoSEQ multiplex PCR assay. In TCRdb, the immuneACCESS table is reduced to in-frame sequences with V and J assigned. These tables do not hold every clone; where another copy was compared, an unresolved V gene accounts for under half, and the others remain unexplained. The sample table holds under 200,000 clones, of which over 70% were seen once. The ten largest clones add up to about 4% of the sample. The specimen was PBMCs or T cells enriched from blood (not recorded which). These receptor sequences come from a woman between 45 and 60 years old in a cohort exposed to, infected with or recovered from COVID-19 (not recorded which).

This rearrangement joins TRBV29-1 to TRBJ1-3; perhaps TRBD1 as D (6 bases). The CDR3 length is 13 residues. V lost 4 bases and J lost 4, with 11 bases in between. Germline V gene lookup returns CDR1 SQVTM and CDR2 ANQGSEA. The CDR3 region is CSVVGGKGNTIYF. Here the CDR3 DNA reads TGCAGCGTTGTAGGGGGAAAGGGAAACACCATATATTTT.

This clone was detected only a few times. This chain joins TRBV27 and TRBJ2-1; D ambiguous. Trimming took 3 bases from V and 7 from J, leaving 16 bases between them. The CDR3 has 15 amino acids. Germline V gene lookup returns CDR1 MNHEY and CDR2 SMNVEV (reference sequence). CDR3 sequence (DNA): TGTGCCAGCAGTTTTTCAGGAAATAGTAGGAATGAGCAGTTCTTC. Protein sequence: CASSFSGNSRNEQFF.

Here the CDR3 reads CASSTLTGANTGELFF. The CDR3 bases are TGTGCCAGCAGCACTTTGACAGGGGCGAACACCGGGGAGCTGTTTTTT. The rearrangement joins TRBV7-9 to TRBJ2-2; 8 bases align to TRBD1. V lost 5 bases to trimming and J lost 0 bases; unmatched junction nucleotides: 5. CDR1 and CDR2 (germline): SEHNR, FQNEAQ (reference sequence). The CDR3 covers 16 residues.

The rearrangement joins TRBV28 to TRBJ2-3; the D is unclear. Germline CDR1 MDHEN, CDR2 SYDVKM. V lost 2 bases, J lost 7 bases, and 7 bases lay in between. The CDR3 has 12 amino acids. As DNA, the CDR3 is TGTGCCAGCAGTTTACGTTTTAATACGCAGTATTTT. Residues: CASSLRFNTQYF.

The chain carries TRBV5-4 and TRBJ2-1, with TRBD2 identical over 8 bases. V lost 0 bases, J lost 6 bases, and 2 bases stayed unmatched. The CDR3 loop spans 14 amino acids. Per the germline V gene, CDR1 is SGHNT and CDR2 is YYREEE (reference sequence). CDR3 DNA sequence: TGTGCCAGCAGCTTGGGAGGGACTAGCAATGAGCAGTTCTTC. Protein product: CASSLGGTSNEQFF.

This clone was counted a single time. As DNA, the CDR3 is TGTGCCAGCAGTCCTTCGGGGGGGGCTTGGGCTTTCTTT. Residues: CASSPSGGAWAFF. The rearrangement links TRBV28 to TRBJ1-1; the D gene is possibly TRBD1 (6 bases). V was shortened by 5 bases and J by 11 bases, with 18 bases between the two germline ends. The CDR3 has 13 amino acids. Germline CDR1 MDHEN, CDR2 SYDVKM.

The genes are TRBV15 and TRBJ2-2; no firm D call. The CDR3 has 16 residues. In germline, CDR1 is LNHNV, CDR2 YYDKDF (reference sequence). Trimming stripped 1 base from V and 0 bases from J, with 9 bases between. CDR3 sequence: CATSRGHQANTGELFF. As DNA, the CDR3 is TGTGCCACCAGCAGAGGACACCAAGCGAACACCGGGGAGCTGTTTTTT.

This clone was observed a few times. V gene TRBV30 combines with J gene TRBJ1-1; D not certain. V was pared by 1 base and J by 11 bases, with 11 bases between. This CDR3 is built from 11 residues. Germline V lookup: CDR1 GTSNPN, CDR2 SVGIG (reference sequence). CDR3: CAWSEQRRAFF. CDR3 DNA: TGTGCCTGGAGTGAGCAGCGGAGGGCTTTCTTT.

The CDR3 coding sequence is TGTGCCAGCAGTCCACCCCGACAGGCAGGAAACACCATATATTTT. Protein sequence: CASSPPRQAGNTIYF. The chain is built from TRBV28 and TRBJ1-3; possible D gene TRBD1, 6 bases. CDR1 and CDR2 (germline): MDHEN, SYDVKM. Trimming left V 5 bases short and J 4 bases short, with 15 bases between. The CDR3 is made up of 15 amino acids.

The CDR3 spells CASSLGDRGQETQYF. The CDR3 DNA follows: TGTGCCAGCAGCTTAGGGGACAGGGGGCAAGAGACCCAGTACTTC. The chain is built from TRBV11-2 and TRBJ2-5, with TRBD1 identical over 11 bases. CDR3 size: 15 residues. The germline CDR1 and CDR2 sequences are SGHAT and FQNNGV. With V trimmed by 1 base and J by 2 bases, 0 bases remained unmatched.

This chain joins TRBV19 and TRBJ1-5, with 7 bases matching TRBD1. V shed 5 bases and J 4 bases; nucleotides not matched to a gene: 8. The CDR3 runs to 15 residues. Per the germline V gene, CDR1 is LNHDA and CDR2 is SQIVND (reference sequence). The CDR3 spells CASSPAGTANQPQHF. CDR3 sequence (DNA): TGTGCCAGTAGTCCGGCCGGGACAGCAAATCAGCCCCAGCATTTT.

V and J are TRBV7-2 and TRBJ1-2, with D possibly TRBD1 on 5 matching bases. V lost 5 bases and J 5 bases, leaving 18 bases between the germline ends. This CDR3 has 15 amino acids. Germline V CDR1 and CDR2: SGHTA, FQGNSA. The CDR3 sequence: CASSQGTGGTYGYTF. Written as DNA, the CDR3 is TGTGCCAGCAGCCAGGGTACAGGCGGAACGTATGGCTACACCTTC.

The chain couples TRBV6-1 to TRBJ2-1; no definite D call. Germline V gene lookup returns CDR1 MNHNS and CDR2 SASEGT. This CDR3 comprises 15 residues. V shed 1 base and J shed 6 bases, with 13 bases lying between them. The CDR3 loop is CASSEGAAFGNEQFF. CDR3 nucleotides: TGTGCCAGCAGTGAAGGCGCAGCGTTCGGCAATGAGCAGTTCTTC.